This TCR beta chain is drawn from a study of response to subunit inactivated influenza vaccine. This clonotype was seen ten or more times. Its antigen is unknown. TCRdb processed the RT-PCR reads anew with MiXCR; each CDR3 protein has one entry. The table records roughly 700,000 distinct CDR3 sequences, approximately 15% of them present only once. Looked up from germline, CDR1 is LGHNA and CDR2 is YNFKEQ. The V segment lost 0 bases and the J segment 6 bases; nucleotides outside the gene matches: 9. The CDR3 consists of 16 residues. Study-wide results and caveats: The authors offered the suggestion that each seasonal influenza vaccination recruits few new T cells.

Here the sequenced sample was PBMCs from blood, taken around two weeks before vaccination. This TCR was recovered from a man aged 45 to 65 who received an inactivated influenza vaccine. The chain is built from TRBV4-2 and TRBJ2-7; 9 bases fit TRBD2. CDR3 residues: CASSQDSTLAGREQYF. CDR3 nucleotide sequence: TGTGCCAGCAGCCAAGATTCGACCCTAGCGGGGCGCGAGCAGTACTTC.